This TCR beta chain derives from a study of blood T cell repertoires in COVID-19. Study in general: Acute and convalescent COVID-19 samples came from the United States, Italy and Spain.

The data were produced by immunoSEQ multiplex PCR, yet TCRdb's version contains in-frame clones alone and is incomplete. The data show just over 85,000 clones, 70% to 90% seen once. After removal of 5 bases from V and 7 bases from J, the junction contained 16 bases not matched to a gene. Germline loops: CDR1 SGHAT, CDR2 FQNNGV. The CDR3 contains 16 residues. This rearrangement joins TRBV11-2 to TRBJ1-2; 7 positions match TRBD1. The source is a man in his fifties or sixties with acute or convalescent COVID-19. Material: peripheral blood. The CDR3 reads CASSAAWDRGRIGYTF. The CDR3 DNA is TGTGCCAGCAGCGCGGCTTGGGACAGAGGTCGAATTGGCTACACCTTC.